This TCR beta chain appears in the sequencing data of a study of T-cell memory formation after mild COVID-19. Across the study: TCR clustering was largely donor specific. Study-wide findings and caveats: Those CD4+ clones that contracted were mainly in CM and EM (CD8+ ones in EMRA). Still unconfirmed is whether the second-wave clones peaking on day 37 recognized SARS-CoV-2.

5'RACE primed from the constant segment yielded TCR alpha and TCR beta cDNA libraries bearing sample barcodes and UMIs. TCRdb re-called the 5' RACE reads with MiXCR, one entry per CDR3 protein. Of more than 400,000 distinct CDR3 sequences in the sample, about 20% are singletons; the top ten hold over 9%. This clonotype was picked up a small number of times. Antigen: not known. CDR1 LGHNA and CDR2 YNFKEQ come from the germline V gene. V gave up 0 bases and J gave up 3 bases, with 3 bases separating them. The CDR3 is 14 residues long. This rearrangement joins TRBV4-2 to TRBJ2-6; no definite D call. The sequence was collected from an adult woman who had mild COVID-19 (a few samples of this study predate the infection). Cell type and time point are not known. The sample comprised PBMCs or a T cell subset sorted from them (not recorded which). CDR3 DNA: TGTGCCAGCAGCCAAGAAGGTGGGGCCAACGTCCTGACTTTC. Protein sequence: CASSQEGGANVLTF.